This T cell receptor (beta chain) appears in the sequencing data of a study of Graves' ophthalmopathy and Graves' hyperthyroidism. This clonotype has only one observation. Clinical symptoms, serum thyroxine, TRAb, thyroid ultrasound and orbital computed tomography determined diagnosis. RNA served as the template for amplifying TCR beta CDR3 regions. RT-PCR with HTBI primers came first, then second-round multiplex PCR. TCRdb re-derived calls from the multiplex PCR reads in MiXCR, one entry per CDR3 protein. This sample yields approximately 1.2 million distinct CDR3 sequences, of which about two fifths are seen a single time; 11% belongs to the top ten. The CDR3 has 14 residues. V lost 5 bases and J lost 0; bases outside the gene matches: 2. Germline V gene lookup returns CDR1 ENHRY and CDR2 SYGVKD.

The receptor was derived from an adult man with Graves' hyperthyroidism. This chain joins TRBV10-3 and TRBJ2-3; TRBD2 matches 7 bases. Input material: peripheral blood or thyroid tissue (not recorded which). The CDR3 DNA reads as TGTGCCATCAGTCGGGACTACAGCACAGATACGCAGTATTTT. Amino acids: CAISRDYSTDTQYF.